Given below is one T cell receptor (beta chain) in context. This sample stems from a study of blood T cell repertoires in COVID-19. Whole-study context: Donors in the United States, Italy and Spain gave samples during acute or convalescent COVID-19. T cells, B-cell-depleted T cells, or PBMCs supplied cDNA or gDNA.

The method was immunoSEQ multiplex PCR; TCRdb's version includes in-frame clones alone and lacks a portion of them. Of about 280,000 clones detected, less than 85% appear once; the ten largest clones hold around 2.3%. Germline loops: CDR1 SEHNR, CDR2 FQNEAQ (reference sequence). The ends lost 5 bases at V and 7 bases at J; junction bases unmatched: 8. The CDR3 runs to 14 residues. The sequenced sample was PBMCs or T cells enriched from blood (not recorded which). The TCR was taken from a woman aged 45-60 years who had recovered from COVID-19. The V call is TRBV7-9, the J call TRBJ1-1, with TRBD1 matching over 9 bases. For the CDR3, the DNA is TGTGCCAGCAGCCGTCCCGGGACAGGGTTTGAAGCTTTCTTT. Protein: CASSRPGTGFEAFF.